This TCR beta chain was recovered during a study of metastatic and nonmetastatic thyroid tumors. Until they underwent thyroid surgery, no patient had received any treatment. Via MiXCR, TCRdb re-called the PCR reads. The table lists 45,000 to 50,000 clones, less than 25% of them singletons, with about 4% in the top ten. Germline values: CDR1 LNHDA, CDR2 SQIVND (reference sequence). V lost 3 bases and J 3 bases, leaving 11 bases between the germline ends. CDR3 length: 15 residues. Many counts were recorded for this clone. This TCR came from a male donor with papillary thyroid cancer or a benign thyroid nodule (not recorded which). Some clones in this sample may be carry-over from other donors' samples. The sample comprised blood. The V and J genes are TRBV19 and TRBJ2-2, with D unresolved. The CDR3 sequence: CASSIHWKDTGELFF. DNA for the CDR3: TGTGCCAGTAGTATTCATTGGAAGGACACCGGGGAGCTGTTTTTT.